This T cell receptor beta chain derives from a study of blood T cell repertoires in COVID-19. Study-wide context: Spain, Italy and the United States supplied samples that represented acute and convalescent COVID-19.

Only in-frame clones appear in the TCRdb table, and some are missing; sequencing was by immunoSEQ multiplex PCR. The sample has around 250,000 clones, roughly nine tenths seen once. The CDR3 has 17 amino acids. Trimming took off 4 bases at V and 4 bases at J, with 20 bases between the two ends. From germline, CDR1 is MNHEY and CDR2 SMNVEV (reference sequence). The chain employs TRBV27 and TRBJ2-1; D gene unclear. Sequencing was carried out using peripheral blood. The source of this sequence is a man aged 55 to 70 with acute or convalescent COVID-19. CDR3 region: CASSSPGSSVSYNEQFF. For the CDR3, the DNA is TGTGCCAGCAGTTCCCCGGGTAGCTCGGTTTCTTACAATGAGCAGTTCTTC.